Each of the 9 T cell receptor beta chains below was sequenced from the same sample in a study of TIL therapy for anti-PD-1-resistant metastatic lung cancer. This was the immunoSEQ v3 assay. Profiling relied on immunoSEQ multiplex PCR, and the TCRdb table lists in-frame clones only, not all of them. The repertoire consists of about 50,000 clones, with 86% occurring once and the leading ten covering around 5%. This sample's time point: pre-treatment sample, taken before nivolumab and TIL therapy. The sample consisted of blood, taken at baseline. These receptors all stem from a person aged 25 to 85 with non-small cell lung cancer.

V gene TRBV20-1 combines with J gene TRBJ2-7; D might be TRBD1 (6 bases). Trimming took off 5 bases at V and 7 bases at J, with 9 bases between the two ends. Germline lookup yields CDR1 DFQATT and CDR2 SNEGSKA (reference sequence). This CDR3 spans 10 amino acids. CDR3 protein: CSAWGQEQYF. CDR3 nucleotides: TGCAGTGCTTGGGGGCAAGAGCAGTACTTC.

J is TRBJ2-5 and V is TRBV7-2; tentatively, D is TRBD2 (6 bases). The CDR3 is 16 amino acids. The germline V and J ends were trimmed by 8 bases and 1 base, with 20 bases remaining between them. CDR1 is SGHTA, CDR2 FQGNSA, per germline. The CDR3 sequence: CASSYVGRGLQETQYF. As DNA, the CDR3 is TGTGCCAGCTCCTATGTGGGACGGGGACTCCAAGAGACCCAGTACTTC.

Details on this clone: This specimen includes other DNA sequences encoding the same CDR3. The chain couples TRBV5-6 to TRBJ2-1, with 9 bases lining up with TRBD1. J lost 2 bases, V lost 0 bases, and 0 bases had no gene match. Germline CDR1 is SGHDT and CDR2 is YYEEEE. This CDR3 has 15 amino acids. The chain's CDR3 is CASSLGDRAYNEQFF. For the CDR3, the DNA is TGTGCCAGCAGCTTGGGGGACAGGGCCTACAATGAGCAGTTCTTC.

This clone showed up just once. This chain joins TRBV11-3 and TRBJ2-1; a weak D match, TRBD2 (6 bases). Germline values: CDR1 SGHNT, CDR2 YENEEA. Trimming cost V 5 bases and J 2 bases, with 16 bases left between them. This CDR3 has 16 residues. The CDR3 sequence is CASSPPRECPYNEQFF. CDR3 nucleotide sequence: TGTGCCAGCAGCCCCCCCCGGGAGTGCCCCTACAATGAGCAGTTCTTC.

V usage is TRBV7-9 and J usage is TRBJ2-3; 10 bases are a match to TRBD2. V lost 5 bases and J lost 6; bases outside the gene matches: 11. Germline CDR1 SEHNR, CDR2 FQNEAQ (reference sequence). There are 16 residues in the CDR3. CDR3 protein: CASSPELAGKWDTQYF. CDR3 DNA: TGTGCCAGCAGCCCCGAACTAGCGGGAAAGTGGGATACGCAGTATTTT.

This clone appeared a few times. This chain connects TRBV6-4 to TRBJ1-5; D is possibly TRBD1 (6 bases). V was pared by 5 bases and J by 4 bases, with 9 bases between. Germline loops: CDR1 MRHNA, CDR2 SNTAGT. This CDR3 is 13 amino acids long. This CDR3 reads CASSYRANQPQHF. CDR3 DNA: TGTGCCAGCAGTTACAGGGCTAATCAGCCCCAGCATTTT.

The genes are TRBV4-3 and TRBJ2-7; 12 nucleotides match TRBD2. Looked up from germline, CDR1 is LGHNA and CDR2 is YSLEER. CDR3 length equals 16 residues. V lost 3 bases, J lost 4 bases, and 7 bases stayed unmatched. CDR3 in DNA: TGCGCCAGCAGCCAGGGCCCTAGCGGGGGGGCATACGAGCAGTACTTC. It is translated as CASSQGPSGGAYEQYF.

The chain has TRBV18 and TRBJ1-2, with TRBD1 matching 8 bases. J was trimmed by 0 bases and V by 3 bases; bases with no gene match: 3. Germline V CDR1 and CDR2: KGHSH, LQKENI. There are 15 residues in the CDR3. CDR3 in DNA: TGTGCCAGCTCACCTCGGGACAGGTCTAACTATGGCTACACCTTC. Translated: CASSPRDRSNYGYTF.

The chain combines TRBV7-6 with TRBJ2-7; D is possibly TRBD2 (6 bases). Germline V gene data show CDR1 as SGHVS and CDR2 as FNYEAQ. This CDR3 is built from 12 residues. Trimming took off 4 bases at V and 6 bases at J, with 10 bases between the two ends. This chain's CDR3 is CASSSPGGEQYF. The DNA for the CDR3 is TGTGCCAGCAGCTCCCCCGGGGGCGAGCAGTACTTC.